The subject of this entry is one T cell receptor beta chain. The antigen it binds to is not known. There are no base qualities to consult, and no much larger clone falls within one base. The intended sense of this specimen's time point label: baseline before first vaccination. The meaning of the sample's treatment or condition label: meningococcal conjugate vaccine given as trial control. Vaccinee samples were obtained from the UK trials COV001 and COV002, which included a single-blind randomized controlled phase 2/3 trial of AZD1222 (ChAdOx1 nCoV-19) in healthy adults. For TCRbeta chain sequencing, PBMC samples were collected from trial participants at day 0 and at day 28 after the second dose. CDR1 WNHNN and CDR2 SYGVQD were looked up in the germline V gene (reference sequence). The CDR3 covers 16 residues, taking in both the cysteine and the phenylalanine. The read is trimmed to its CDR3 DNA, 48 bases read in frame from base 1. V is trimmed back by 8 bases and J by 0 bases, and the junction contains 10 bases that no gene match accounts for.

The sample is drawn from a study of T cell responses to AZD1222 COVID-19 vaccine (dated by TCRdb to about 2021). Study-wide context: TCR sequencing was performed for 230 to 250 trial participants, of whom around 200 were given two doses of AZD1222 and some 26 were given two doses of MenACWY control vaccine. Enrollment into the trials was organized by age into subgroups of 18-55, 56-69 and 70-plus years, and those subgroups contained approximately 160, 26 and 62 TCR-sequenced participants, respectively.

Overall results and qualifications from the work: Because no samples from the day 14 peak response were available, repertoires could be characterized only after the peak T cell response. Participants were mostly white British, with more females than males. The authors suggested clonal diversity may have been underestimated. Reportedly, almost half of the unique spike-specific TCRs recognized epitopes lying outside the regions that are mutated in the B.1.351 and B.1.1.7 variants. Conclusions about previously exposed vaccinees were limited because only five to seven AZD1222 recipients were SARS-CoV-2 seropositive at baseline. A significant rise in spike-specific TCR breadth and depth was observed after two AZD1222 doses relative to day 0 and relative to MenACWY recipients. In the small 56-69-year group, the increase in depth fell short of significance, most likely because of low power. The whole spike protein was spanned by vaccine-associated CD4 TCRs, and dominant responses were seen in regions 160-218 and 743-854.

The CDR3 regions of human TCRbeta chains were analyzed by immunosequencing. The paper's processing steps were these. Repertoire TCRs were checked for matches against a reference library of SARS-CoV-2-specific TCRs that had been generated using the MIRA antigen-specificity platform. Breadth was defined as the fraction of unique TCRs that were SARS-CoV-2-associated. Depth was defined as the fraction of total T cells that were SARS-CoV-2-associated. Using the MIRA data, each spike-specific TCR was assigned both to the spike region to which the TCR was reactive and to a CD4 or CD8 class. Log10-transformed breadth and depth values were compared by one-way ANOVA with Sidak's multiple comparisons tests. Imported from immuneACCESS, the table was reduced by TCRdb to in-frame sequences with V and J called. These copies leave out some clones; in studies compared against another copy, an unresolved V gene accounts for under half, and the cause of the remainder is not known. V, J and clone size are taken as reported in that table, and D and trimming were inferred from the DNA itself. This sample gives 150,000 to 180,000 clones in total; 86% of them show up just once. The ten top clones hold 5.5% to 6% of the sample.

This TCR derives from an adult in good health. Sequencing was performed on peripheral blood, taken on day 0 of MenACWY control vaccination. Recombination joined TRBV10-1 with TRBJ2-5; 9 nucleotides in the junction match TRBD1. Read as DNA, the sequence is TGCGCCAGCTGTGCCGACAGGGGGGGGGACCAAGAGACCCAGTACTTC. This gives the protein CASCADRGGDQETQYF.